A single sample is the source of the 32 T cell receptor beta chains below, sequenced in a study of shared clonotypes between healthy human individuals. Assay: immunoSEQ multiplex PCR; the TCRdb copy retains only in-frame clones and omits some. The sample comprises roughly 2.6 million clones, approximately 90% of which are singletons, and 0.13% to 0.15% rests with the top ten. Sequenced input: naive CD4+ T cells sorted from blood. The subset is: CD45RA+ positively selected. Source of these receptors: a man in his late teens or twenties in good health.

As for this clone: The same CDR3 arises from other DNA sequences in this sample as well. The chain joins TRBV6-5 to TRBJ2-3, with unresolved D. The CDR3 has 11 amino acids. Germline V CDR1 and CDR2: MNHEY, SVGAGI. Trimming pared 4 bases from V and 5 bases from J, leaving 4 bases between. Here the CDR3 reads CASSLGDTQYF. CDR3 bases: TGTGCCAGCAGTTTAGGAGATACGCAGTATTTT.

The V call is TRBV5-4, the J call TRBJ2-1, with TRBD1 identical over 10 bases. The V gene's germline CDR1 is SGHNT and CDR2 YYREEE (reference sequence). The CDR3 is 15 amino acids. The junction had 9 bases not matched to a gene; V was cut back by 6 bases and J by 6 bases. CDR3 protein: CASTSRDRGANEQFF. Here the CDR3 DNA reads TGTGCCAGCACCAGCCGGGACAGGGGCGCCAATGAGCAGTTCTTC.

CDR3 amino acids: CASGSRAGKGSNEQFF. CDR3 in DNA: TGTGCTAGTGGGTCCCGAGCGGGAAAGGGGAGCAATGAGCAGTTCTTC. The chain uses TRBV12-5 and TRBJ2-1; 7 bases are a match to TRBD2. The CDR3 spans 16 residues. In germline, CDR1 is LGHNT, CDR2 FRNRAP. J was trimmed by 6 bases and V by 6 bases; bases with no gene match: 14.

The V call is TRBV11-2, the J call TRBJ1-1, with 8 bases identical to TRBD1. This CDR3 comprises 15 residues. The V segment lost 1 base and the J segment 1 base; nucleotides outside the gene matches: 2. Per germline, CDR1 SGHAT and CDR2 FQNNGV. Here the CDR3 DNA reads TGTGCCAGCAGCTTAGCCGGGACAGGGAACACTGAAGCTTTCTTT. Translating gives CASSLAGTGNTEAFF. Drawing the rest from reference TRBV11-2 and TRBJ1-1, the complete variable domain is EAGVAQSPRYKIIEKRQSVAFWCNPISGHATLYWYQQILGQGPKLLIQFQNNGVVDDSQLPKDRFSAERLKGVDSTLKIQPAKLEDSAVYLCASSLAGTGNTEAFFGQGTRLTVV.

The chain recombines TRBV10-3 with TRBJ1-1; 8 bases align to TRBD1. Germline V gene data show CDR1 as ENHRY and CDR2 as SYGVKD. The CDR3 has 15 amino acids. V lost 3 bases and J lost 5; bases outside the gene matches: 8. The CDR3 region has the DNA TGTGCCATCAGTGATGGCAGGGGGCTCACGACTGAAGCTTTCTTT. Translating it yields CAISDGRGLTTEAFF.

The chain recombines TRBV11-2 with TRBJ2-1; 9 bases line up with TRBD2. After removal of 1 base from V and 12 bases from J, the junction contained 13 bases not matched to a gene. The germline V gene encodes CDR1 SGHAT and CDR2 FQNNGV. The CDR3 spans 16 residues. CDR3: CASSLVQTSGGGGQFF. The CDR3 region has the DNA TGTGCCAGCAGCTTAGTTCAGACTAGCGGAGGGGGAGGGCAGTTCTTC.

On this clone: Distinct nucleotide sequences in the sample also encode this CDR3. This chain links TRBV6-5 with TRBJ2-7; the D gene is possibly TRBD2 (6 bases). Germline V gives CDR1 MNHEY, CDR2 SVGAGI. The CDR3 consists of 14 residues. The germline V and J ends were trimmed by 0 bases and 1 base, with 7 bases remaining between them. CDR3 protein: CASSYSGGSYEQYF. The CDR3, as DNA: TGTGCCAGCAGTTACTCGGGGGGTTCCTACGAGCAGTACTTC.

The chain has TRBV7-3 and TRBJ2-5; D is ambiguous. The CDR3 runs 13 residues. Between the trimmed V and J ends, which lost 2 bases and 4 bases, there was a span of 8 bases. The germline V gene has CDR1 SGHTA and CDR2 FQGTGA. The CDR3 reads CASSLSSLETQYF. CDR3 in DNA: TGTGCCAGCAGCTTATCTTCCTTAGAGACCCAGTACTTC.

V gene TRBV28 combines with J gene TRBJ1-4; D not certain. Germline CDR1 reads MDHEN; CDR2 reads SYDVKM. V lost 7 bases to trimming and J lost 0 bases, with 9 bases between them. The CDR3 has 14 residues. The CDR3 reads CASTSPTTNEKLFF. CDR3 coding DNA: TGTGCCAGCACGTCACCGACAACTAATGAAAAACTGTTTTTT.

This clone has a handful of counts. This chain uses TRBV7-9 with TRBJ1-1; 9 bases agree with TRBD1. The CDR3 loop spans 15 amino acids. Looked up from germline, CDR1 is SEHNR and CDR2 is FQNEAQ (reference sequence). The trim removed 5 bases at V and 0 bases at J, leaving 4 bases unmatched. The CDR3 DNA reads TGTGCCAGCAGCGCCGGGACAGGGATGAACACTGAAGCTTTCTTT. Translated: CASSAGTGMNTEAFF.

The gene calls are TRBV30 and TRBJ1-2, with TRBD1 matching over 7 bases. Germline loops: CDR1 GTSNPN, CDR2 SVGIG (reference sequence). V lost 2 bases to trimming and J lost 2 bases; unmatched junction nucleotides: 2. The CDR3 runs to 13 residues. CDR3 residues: CAWSLTGNYGYTF. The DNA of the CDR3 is TGTGCCTGGAGTCTGACAGGGAACTATGGCTACACCTTC.

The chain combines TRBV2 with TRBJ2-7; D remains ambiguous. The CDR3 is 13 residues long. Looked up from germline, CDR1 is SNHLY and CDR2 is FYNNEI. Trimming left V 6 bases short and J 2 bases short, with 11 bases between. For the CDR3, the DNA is TGTGCCAGCAGCGGCCCCGGCCCCTACGAGCAGTACTTC. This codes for CASSGPGPYEQYF.

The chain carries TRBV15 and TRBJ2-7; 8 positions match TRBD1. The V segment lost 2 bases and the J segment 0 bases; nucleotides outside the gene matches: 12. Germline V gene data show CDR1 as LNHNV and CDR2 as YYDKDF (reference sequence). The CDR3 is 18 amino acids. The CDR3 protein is CATSRPLGPGQGSYEQYF. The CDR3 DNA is TGTGCCACCAGCAGACCCTTAGGCCCAGGACAGGGCTCCTACGAGCAGTACTTC.

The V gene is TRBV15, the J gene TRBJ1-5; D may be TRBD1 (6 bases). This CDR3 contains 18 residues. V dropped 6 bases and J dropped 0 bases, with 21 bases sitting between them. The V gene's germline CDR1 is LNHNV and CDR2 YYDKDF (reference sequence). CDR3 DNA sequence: TGTGCCACCAGTACAACAATACTCGGACAGTTTAGCAATCAGCCCCAGCATTTT. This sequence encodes CATSTTILGQFSNQPQHF.

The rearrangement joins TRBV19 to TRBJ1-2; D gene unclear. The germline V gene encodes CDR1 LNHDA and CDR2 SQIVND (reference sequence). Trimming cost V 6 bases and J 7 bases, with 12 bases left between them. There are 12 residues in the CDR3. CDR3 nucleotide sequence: TGTGCCAGTAGCGAAGTTGTCGGTGGCTACACCTTC. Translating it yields CASSEVVGGYTF.

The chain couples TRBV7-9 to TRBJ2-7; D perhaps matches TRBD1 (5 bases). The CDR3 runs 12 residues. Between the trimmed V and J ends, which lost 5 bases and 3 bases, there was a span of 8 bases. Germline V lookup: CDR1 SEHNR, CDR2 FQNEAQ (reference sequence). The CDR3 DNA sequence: TGTGCCAGCAGCACCACAGGCTACGAGCAGTACTTC. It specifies CASSTTGYEQYF.

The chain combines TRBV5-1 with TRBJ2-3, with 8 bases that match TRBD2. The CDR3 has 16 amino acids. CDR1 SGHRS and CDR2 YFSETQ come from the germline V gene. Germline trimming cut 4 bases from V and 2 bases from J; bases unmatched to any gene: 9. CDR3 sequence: CASSPGLEVYTDTQYF. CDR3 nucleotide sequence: TGCGCCAGCAGCCCGGGACTAGAGGTGTACACAGATACGCAGTATTTT.

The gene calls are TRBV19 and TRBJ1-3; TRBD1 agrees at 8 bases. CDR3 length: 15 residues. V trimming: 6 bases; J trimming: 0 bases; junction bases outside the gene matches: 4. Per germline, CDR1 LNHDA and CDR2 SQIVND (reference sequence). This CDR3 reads CASSLGQVSGNTIYF. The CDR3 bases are TGTGCCAGTAGCCTGGGACAGGTCTCTGGAAACACCATATATTTT.

Here the CDR3 reads CASSQDGRGREKLFF. The CDR3 DNA is TGTGCCAGCAGCCAAGATGGCAGGGGTCGAGAAAAACTGTTTTTT. This chain uses TRBV4-2 with TRBJ1-4; D perhaps matches TRBD1 (6 bases). The length of the CDR3 is 15 residues. Between the trimmed V and J ends, which lost 0 bases and 8 bases, there was a span of 13 bases. CDR1 is LGHNA, CDR2 YNFKEQ, per germline.

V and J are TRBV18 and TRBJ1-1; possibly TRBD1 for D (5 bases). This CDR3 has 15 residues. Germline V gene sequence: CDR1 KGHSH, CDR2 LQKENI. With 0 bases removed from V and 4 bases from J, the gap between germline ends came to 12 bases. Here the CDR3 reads CASSPPGLDGTEAFF. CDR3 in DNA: TGTGCCAGCTCACCACCGGGACTCGATGGCACTGAAGCTTTCTTT.

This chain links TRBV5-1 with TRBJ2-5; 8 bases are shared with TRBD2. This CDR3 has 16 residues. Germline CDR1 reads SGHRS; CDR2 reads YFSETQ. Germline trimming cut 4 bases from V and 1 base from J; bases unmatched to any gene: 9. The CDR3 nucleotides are TGCGCCAGCAGCGGCGAGCGGGGGAACCTCCAAGAGACCCAGTACTTC. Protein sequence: CASSGERGNLQETQYF.

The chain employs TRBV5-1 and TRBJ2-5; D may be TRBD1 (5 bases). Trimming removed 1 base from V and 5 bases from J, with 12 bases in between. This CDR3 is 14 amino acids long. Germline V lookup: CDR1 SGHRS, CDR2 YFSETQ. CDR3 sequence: CASSLWAGSETQYF. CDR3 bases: TGCGCCAGCAGCTTGTGGGCAGGGTCGGAGACCCAGTACTTC.

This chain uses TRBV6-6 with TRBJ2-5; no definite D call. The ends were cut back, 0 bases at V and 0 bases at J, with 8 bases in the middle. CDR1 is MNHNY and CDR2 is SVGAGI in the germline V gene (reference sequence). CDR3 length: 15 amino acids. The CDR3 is CASSYSQTDQETQYF. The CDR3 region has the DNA TGTGCCAGCAGTTACTCCCAGACCGACCAAGAGACCCAGTACTTC.

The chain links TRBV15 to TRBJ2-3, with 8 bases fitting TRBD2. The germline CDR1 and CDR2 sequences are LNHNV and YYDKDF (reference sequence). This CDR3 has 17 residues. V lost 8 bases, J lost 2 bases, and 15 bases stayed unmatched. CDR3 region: CATSRGGGPLNTDTQYF. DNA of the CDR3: TGTGCCACCTCCCGAGGCGGGGGGCCCCTTAACACAGATACGCAGTATTTT.

Written as DNA, the CDR3 is TGTGCCAGCAGCCGCACGGGAACAAATCGCGAGCAGTACTTC. Translated: CASSRTGTNREQYF. This chain links TRBV7-2 with TRBJ2-7, with D perhaps TRBD2 (5 bases). The length of the CDR3 is 14 residues. CDR1 SGHTA and CDR2 FQGNSA come from the germline V gene. The V gene lost 5 bases and the J gene lost 6 bases, with 17 bases spanning the gap.

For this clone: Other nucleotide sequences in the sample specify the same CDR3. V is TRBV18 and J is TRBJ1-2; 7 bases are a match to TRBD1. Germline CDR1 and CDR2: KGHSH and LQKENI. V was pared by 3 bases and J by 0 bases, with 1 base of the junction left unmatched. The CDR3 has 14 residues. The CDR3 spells CASSPDRANYGYTF. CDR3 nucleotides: TGTGCCAGCTCACCTGACAGGGCTAACTATGGCTACACCTTC.

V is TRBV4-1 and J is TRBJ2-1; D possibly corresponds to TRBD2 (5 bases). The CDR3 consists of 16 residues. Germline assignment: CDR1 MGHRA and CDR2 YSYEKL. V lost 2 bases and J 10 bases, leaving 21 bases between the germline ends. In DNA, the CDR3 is TGCGCCAGCAGCCAATCTGACTTAGCGATCTTCGGAGAGCAGTTCTTC. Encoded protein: CASSQSDLAIFGEQFF.

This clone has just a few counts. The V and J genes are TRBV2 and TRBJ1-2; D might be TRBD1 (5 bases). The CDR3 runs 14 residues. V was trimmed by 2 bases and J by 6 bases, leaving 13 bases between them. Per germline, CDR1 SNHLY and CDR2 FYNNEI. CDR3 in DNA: TGTGCCAGCAGTGAACGCCAGGGATCGGATGGCTACACCTTC. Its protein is CASSERQGSDGYTF.

The CDR3 bases are TGTGCCAGCAGCTTGACCGTCTATGGCTACACCTTC. It codes for CASSLTVYGYTF. The chain carries TRBV5-4 and TRBJ1-2; no firm D call. Per germline, CDR1 SGHNT and CDR2 YYREEE (reference sequence). The CDR3 length is 12 residues. The V end lost 1 base, the J end lost 4 bases, and 5 bases lay between the germline ends.

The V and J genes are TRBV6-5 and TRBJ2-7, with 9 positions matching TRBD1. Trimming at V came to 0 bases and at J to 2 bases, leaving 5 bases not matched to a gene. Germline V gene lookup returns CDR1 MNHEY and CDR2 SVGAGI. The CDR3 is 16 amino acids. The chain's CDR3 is CASSYSGQGPTYEQYF. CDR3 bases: TGTGCCAGCAGTTACTCGGGACAGGGACCAACCTACGAGCAGTACTTC.

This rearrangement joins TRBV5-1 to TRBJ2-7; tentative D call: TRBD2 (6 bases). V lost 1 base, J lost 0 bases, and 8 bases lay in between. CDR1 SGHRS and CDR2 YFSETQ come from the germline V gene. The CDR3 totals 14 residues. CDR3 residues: CASSLSGFSYEQYF. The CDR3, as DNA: TGCGCCAGCAGCTTGAGCGGGTTCTCCTACGAGCAGTACTTC.

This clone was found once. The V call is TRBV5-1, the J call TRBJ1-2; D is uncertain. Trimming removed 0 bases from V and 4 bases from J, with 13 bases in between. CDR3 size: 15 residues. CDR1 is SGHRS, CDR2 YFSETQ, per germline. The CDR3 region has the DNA TGCGCCAGCAGCTTGGAGCCGGGAGTTCCCTATGGCTACACCTTC. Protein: CASSLEPGVPYGYTF.